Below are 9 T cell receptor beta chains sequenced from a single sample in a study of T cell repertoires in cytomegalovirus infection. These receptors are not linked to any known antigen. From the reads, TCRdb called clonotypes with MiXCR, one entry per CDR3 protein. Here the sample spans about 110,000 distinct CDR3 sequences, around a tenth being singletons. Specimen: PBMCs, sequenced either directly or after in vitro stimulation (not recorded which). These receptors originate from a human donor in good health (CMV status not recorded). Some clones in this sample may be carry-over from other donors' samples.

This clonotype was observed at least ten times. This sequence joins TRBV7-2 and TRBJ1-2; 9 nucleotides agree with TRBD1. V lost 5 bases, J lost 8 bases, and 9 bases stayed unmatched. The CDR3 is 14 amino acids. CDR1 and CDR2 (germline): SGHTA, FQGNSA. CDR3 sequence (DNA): TGTGCCAGCAGCCTGGGACAGGGTGAAAGGGGCTACACCTTC. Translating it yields CASSLGQGERGYTF.

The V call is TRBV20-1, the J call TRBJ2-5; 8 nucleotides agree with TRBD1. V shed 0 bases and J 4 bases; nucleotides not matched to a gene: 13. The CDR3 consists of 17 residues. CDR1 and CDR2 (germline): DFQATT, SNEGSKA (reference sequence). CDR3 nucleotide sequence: TGCAGTGCTAGAGACCCTCATGGCAGGGGGCGTGTAGAGACCCAGTACTTC. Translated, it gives CSARDPHGRGRVETQYF.

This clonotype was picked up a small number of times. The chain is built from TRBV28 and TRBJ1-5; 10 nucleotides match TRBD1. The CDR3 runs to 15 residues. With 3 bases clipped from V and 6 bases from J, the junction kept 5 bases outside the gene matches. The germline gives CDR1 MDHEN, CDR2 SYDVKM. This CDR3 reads CASSLGQGFRQPQHF. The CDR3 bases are TGTGCCAGCAGTTTGGGACAGGGGTTTCGTCAGCCCCAGCATTTT.

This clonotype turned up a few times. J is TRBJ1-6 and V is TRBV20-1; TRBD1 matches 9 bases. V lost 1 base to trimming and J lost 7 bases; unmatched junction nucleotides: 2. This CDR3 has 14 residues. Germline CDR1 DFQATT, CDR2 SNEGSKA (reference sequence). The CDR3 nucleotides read TGCAGTGCTAGAGCCGGGACAGGGAATTCACCCCTCCACTTT. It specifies CSARAGTGNSPLHF.

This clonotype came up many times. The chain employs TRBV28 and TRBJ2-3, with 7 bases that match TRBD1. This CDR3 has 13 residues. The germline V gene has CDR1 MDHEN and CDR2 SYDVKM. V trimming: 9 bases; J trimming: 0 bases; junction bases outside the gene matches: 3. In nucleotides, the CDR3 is TGTGCCAGTCGACAGGGTAGCACAGATACGCAGTATTTT. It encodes CASRQGSTDTQYF.

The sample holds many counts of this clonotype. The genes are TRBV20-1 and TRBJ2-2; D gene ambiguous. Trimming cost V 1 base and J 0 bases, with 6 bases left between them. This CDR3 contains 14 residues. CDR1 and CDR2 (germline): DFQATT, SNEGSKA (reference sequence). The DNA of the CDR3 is TGCAGTGCTAGAGGGCCCACGAACACCGGGGAGCTGTTTTTT. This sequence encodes CSARGPTNTGELFF.

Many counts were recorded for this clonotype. The CDR3 nucleotides are TGTGCCAGCAGCCCTAGGGGCAGGGACAATGGCTACACCTTC. This codes for CASSPRGRDNGYTF. The gene calls are TRBV7-2 and TRBJ1-2; possible D gene TRBD1, 6 bases. V was pared by 5 bases and J by 6 bases, with 16 bases between. This CDR3 is built from 14 residues. Germline lookup yields CDR1 SGHTA and CDR2 FQGNSA.

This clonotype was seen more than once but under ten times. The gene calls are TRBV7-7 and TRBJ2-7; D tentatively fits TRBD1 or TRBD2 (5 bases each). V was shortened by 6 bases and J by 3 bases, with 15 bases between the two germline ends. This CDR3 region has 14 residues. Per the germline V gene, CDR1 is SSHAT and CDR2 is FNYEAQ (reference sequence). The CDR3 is CASSPPGRGYEQYF. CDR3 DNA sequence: TGTGCCAGCAGTCCTCCAGGGAGAGGCTACGAGCAGTACTTC.

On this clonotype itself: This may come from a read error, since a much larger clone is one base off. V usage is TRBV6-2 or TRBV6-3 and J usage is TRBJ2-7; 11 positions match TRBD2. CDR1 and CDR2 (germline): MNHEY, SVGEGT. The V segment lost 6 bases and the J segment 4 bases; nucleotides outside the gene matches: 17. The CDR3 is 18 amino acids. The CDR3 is CASRTPSRLAGPVYEQYV. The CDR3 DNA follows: TGTGCCAGCAGAACCCCGTCGAGACTAGCGGGACCTGTTTACGAGCAGTACGTC.